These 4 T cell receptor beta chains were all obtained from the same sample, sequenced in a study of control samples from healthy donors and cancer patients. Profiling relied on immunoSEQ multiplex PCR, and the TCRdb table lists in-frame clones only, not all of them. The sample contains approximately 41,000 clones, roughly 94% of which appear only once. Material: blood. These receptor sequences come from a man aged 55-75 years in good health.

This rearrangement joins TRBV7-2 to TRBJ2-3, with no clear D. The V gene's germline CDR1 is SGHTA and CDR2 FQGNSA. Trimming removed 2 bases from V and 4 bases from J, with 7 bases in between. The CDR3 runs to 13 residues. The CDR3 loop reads CASSLNEPDTQYF. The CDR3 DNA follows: TGTGCCAGCAGCTTAAACGAACCAGATACGCAGTATTTT.

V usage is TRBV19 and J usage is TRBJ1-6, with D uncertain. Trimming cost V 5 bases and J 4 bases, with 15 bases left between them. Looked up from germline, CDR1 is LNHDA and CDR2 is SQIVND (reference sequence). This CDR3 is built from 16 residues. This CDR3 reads CASSPDRRGYNSPLHF. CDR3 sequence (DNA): TGTGCCAGTAGTCCCGATCGTCGAGGGTATAATTCACCCCTCCACTTT.

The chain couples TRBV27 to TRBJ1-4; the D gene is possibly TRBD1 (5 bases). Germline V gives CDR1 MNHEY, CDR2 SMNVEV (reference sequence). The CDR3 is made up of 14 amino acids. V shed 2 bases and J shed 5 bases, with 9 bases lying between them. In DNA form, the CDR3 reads TGTGCCAGCAGTTTAGTGGGGGTGAATGAAAAACTGTTTTTT. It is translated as CASSLVGVNEKLFF.

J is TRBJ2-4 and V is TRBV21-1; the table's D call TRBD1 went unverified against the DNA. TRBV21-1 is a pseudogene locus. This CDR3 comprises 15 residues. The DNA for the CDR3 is TGTGCCAGCAGCGGGACAGGGGGCTTTCAAAACATTCAGTACTTC. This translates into CASSGTGGFQNIQYF.